This T cell receptor beta chain derives from a study of blood T cell repertoires in COVID-19. Looking at the study overall: There were acute and convalescent COVID-19 samples, and they came from the United States, Italy and Spain. T cells, B-cell-depleted T cells, or PBMCs provided the cDNA or gDNA that served as material.

Germline CDR1 reads KGHSH; CDR2 reads LQKENI. The CDR3 is made up of 15 amino acids. Trimming left V 2 bases short and J 7 bases short, with 12 bases between. Authors' processing steps: Amplified reference gene primers provided the basis for estimating nucleated cell counts. Method: immunoSEQ multiplex PCR; TCRdb's copy keeps in-frame clones and lacks some. V and J calls and clone size are copied from that table; D and trimming were computed from the DNA. Here the sample spans about 200,000 clones, over 80% being singletons. This receptor was obtained from a man aged 35 to 55 with acute or convalescent COVID-19. Sequencing used peripheral blood. The chain has TRBV18 and TRBJ1-6, with D uncertain. DNA of the CDR3: TGTGCCAGCTCACCAGGTGGAGGGTACAATTCACCCCTCCACTTT. It is translated as CASSPGGGYNSPLHF.